Shown below are 27 T cell receptor beta chains from a single sample sequenced in a study of T-cell reconstitution after alpha-beta-depleted transplantation in children. A library of TCRbeta sequences, prepared with unique molecular identifiers, was generated. From the PCR reads, TCRdb called clonotypes with MiXCR, one entry per CDR3 protein. The table shows almost 400,000 distinct CDR3 sequences, with 20% occurring only once. Sequencing used PBMCs from the stem cell graft donor, obtained from the stem cell graft. The receptor source for this set is a human donor who donated a stem cell graft to a child with acute myeloid leukemia.

The V gene is TRBV28, the J gene TRBJ2-3; 11 bases agree with TRBD2. The V gene end was trimmed by 3 bases and the J gene end by 2 bases; junction bases not matched to a gene: 16. The CDR3 is made up of 20 amino acids. The germline V gene encodes CDR1 MDHEN and CDR2 SYDVKM. The CDR3 here is CASSFMPDPGTSGPTDTQYF. Written as DNA, the CDR3 is TGTGCCAGCAGTTTTATGCCAGACCCGGGGACTAGCGGTCCCACAGATACGCAGTATTTT.

The table lists this clonotype with a few counts. V is TRBV7-9 and J is TRBJ2-7; 10 bases fit TRBD2. From germline, CDR1 is SEHNR and CDR2 FQNEAQ (reference sequence). CDR3 length: 17 amino acids. Trimming at V came to 5 bases and at J to 5 bases, leaving 15 bases not matched to a gene. CDR3 in DNA: TGTGCCAGCAGCGTCAGAACCGGGACTAGCGTAATGAACGAGCAGTACTTC. The encoded protein is CASSVRTGTSVMNEQYF.

The chain employs TRBV7-9 and TRBJ2-5; the match to TRBD1 covers 9 bases. The CDR3 length is 14 residues. Germline V gene sequence: CDR1 SEHNR, CDR2 FQNEAQ (reference sequence). Unmatched junction bases numbered 6, after V lost 6 bases and J lost 4 bases. The DNA of the CDR3 is TGTGCCAGCAGTTATTCGGGACAGGGAGAGACCCAGTACTTC. As protein: CASSYSGQGETQYF.

The chain has TRBV7-9 and TRBJ2-4; D is possibly TRBD2 (5 bases). Trimming removed 10 bases from V and 2 bases from J, with 15 bases in between. This CDR3 comprises 14 residues. Looked up from germline, CDR1 is SEHNR and CDR2 is FQNEAQ (reference sequence). The CDR3 spells CATEPGGSKNIQYF. The DNA of the CDR3 is TGTGCCACCGAACCTGGCGGGTCCAAAAACATTCAGTACTTC.

Turning to this clonotype: A much larger clone differs by one base, so this may be a read error. V is TRBV4-2 and J is TRBJ2-1; 10 nucleotides align to TRBD2. The CDR3 length is 16 residues. The V segment lost 3 bases and the J segment 4 bases; nucleotides outside the gene matches: 6. Germline CDR1 reads LGHNA; CDR2 reads YNFKEQ. The CDR3 sequence is CASSHESGRVYNEQFF. The CDR3 DNA follows: TGTGCCAGCAGCCATGAAAGCGGGAGGGTATACAATGAGCAGTTCTTC.

V and J are TRBV6-2 or TRBV6-3 and TRBJ2-1; 8 nucleotides align to TRBD1. Trimming at V came to 0 bases and at J to 8 bases, leaving 6 bases not matched to a gene. CDR3 length: 15 residues. The germline CDR1 and CDR2 sequences are MNHEY and SVGEGT. CDR3 residues: CASSYSRGTGDEQFF. The DNA of the CDR3 is TGTGCCAGCAGTTACTCCCGGGGGACAGGTGATGAGCAGTTCTTC.

The chain employs TRBV20-1 and TRBJ2-7; possibly TRBD2 for D (6 bases). CDR1 and CDR2 (germline): DFQATT, SNEGSKA (reference sequence). The V and J ends lost 6 bases and 1 base respectively, with 16 bases between them. This CDR3 has 14 amino acids. DNA for the CDR3: TGCAGTGCCCCCGGGGTAGCGGCATCCTACGAGCAGTACTTC. It specifies CSAPGVAASYEQYF.

This clonotype has only a few counts. The chain couples TRBV28 to TRBJ2-7; D may be TRBD1 (5 bases). The CDR3 extends over 12 amino acids. The germline V and J ends were trimmed by 7 bases and 1 base, with 8 bases remaining between them. Germline CDR1 MDHEN, CDR2 SYDVKM. The DNA for the CDR3 is TGTGCCAGCAACCACAGGTCCTACGAGCAGTACTTC. It codes for CASNHRSYEQYF.

This clonotype was detected a few times. The chain recombines TRBV7-2 with TRBJ1-1; D gene uncertain. The CDR3 spans 15 residues. Trimming took 3 bases from V and 0 from J, leaving 11 bases between them. Per germline, CDR1 SGHTA and CDR2 FQGNSA. The CDR3 sequence is CASSFPGYVNTEAFF. The DNA of the CDR3 is TGTGCCAGCAGCTTTCCGGGATATGTGAACACTGAAGCTTTCTTT.

Comments on this clonotype: A much larger clone lies a single base off, so this may be a read error. The V gene is TRBV2, the J gene TRBJ2-7; D is unresolved. The length of the CDR3 is 10 residues. The V end was cut by 7 bases, the J end by 5 bases, with 6 bases between. CDR1 is SNHLY and CDR2 is FYNNEI in the germline V gene. CDR3 region: CASKGNEQYF. The CDR3 nucleotides read TGTGCCAGCAAAGGAAACGAGCAGTACTTC.

In this sample, this clonotype turned up many times. This chain uses TRBV20-1 with TRBJ2-7; TRBD2 might be the D (5 bases). Germline V gives CDR1 DFQATT, CDR2 SNEGSKA (reference sequence). The ends were cut back, 0 bases at V and 3 bases at J, with 18 bases in the middle. The length of the CDR3 is 16 residues. DNA for the CDR3: TGCAGTGCTAGAGACCCCACCCCGGGATTCCACTACGAGCAGTACTTC. As protein: CSARDPTPGFHYEQYF.

This clonotype was seen more than once but under ten times. The genes are TRBV11-2 and TRBJ2-7; TRBD2 matches 10 bases. Germline-derived CDR1 and CDR2 are SGHAT and FQNNGV. With 4 bases clipped from V and 4 bases from J, the junction kept 7 bases outside the gene matches. The CDR3 length is 15 residues. As DNA, the CDR3 is TGTGCCAGCAGCTCCCCGGGTAGCGGGAGGTACGAGCAGTACTTC. It is translated as CASSSPGSGRYEQYF.

The chain joins TRBV2 to TRBJ2-1, with 14 bases matching TRBD2. Germline trimming cut 4 bases from V and 8 bases from J; bases unmatched to any gene: 4. Germline V gene lookup returns CDR1 SNHLY and CDR2 FYNNEI. The CDR3 has 15 amino acids. CDR3 in amino acids: CASSGRLAGGHEQFF. CDR3 in DNA: TGTGCCAGCAGTGGGCGACTAGCGGGAGGGCATGAGCAGTTCTTC.

The gene calls are TRBV7-9 and TRBJ2-3; 7 nucleotides agree with TRBD2. Germline V gene data show CDR1 as SEHNR and CDR2 as FQNEAQ (reference sequence). J was trimmed by 3 bases and V by 1 base; bases with no gene match: 7. The CDR3 has 16 amino acids. The CDR3 reads CASSLGRLAGTDTQYF. The CDR3 nucleotides read TGTGCCAGCAGCTTAGGTCGACTAGCTGGGACAGATACGCAGTATTTT.

The CDR3 bases are TGTGCCAGCAGCGGAGGACAGGGCTACAATGAGCAGTTCTTC. Encoded protein: CASSGGQGYNEQFF. The chain joins TRBV9 to TRBJ2-1; 8 positions agree with TRBD1. CDR3 size: 14 residues. The V and J ends lost 3 bases and 3 bases, in that order; junction bases with no gene match: 2. Germline CDR1 SGDLS, CDR2 YYNGEE. Using reference TRBV9 and TRBJ2-1 for the parts outside the CDR3, the full variable domain is DSGVTQTPKHLITATGQRVTLRCSPRSGDLSVYWYQQSLDQGLQFLIQYYNGEERAKGNILERFSAQQFPDLHSELNLSSLELGDSALYFCASSGGQGYNEQFFGPGTRLTVL.

This clonotype appeared many times. V and J are TRBV5-1 and TRBJ2-7; 7 nucleotides match TRBD2. The CDR3 is 14 amino acids. The germline V gene has CDR1 SGHRS and CDR2 YFSETQ. Trimming at V came to 0 bases and at J to 12 bases, leaving 12 bases not matched to a gene. As DNA, the CDR3 is TGCGCCAGCAGCTTGGACACTAGGGCGGGAGTCAGGTACTTC. This translates into CASSLDTRAGVRYF.

The CDR3 sequence: CASSYLTSVGTGELFF. The CDR3 region has the DNA TGTGCCAGCAGTTACCTGACTAGCGTCGGCACCGGGGAGCTGTTTTTT. This rearrangement joins TRBV6-5 to TRBJ2-2, with 8 bases that match TRBD2. Losses at the gene ends were 2 bases for V and 4 bases for J; bases not matched to a gene: 6. CDR3 length: 16 amino acids. The V gene's germline CDR1 is MNHEY and CDR2 SVGAGI.

The rearrangement links TRBV2 to TRBJ2-7; D might be TRBD2 (6 bases). Germline loops: CDR1 SNHLY, CDR2 FYNNEI. V lost 0 bases and J lost 5, with 14 bases in between. This CDR3 region has 15 residues. The DNA of the CDR3 is TGTGCCAGCAGTGAAGCGAGTCGGGAGTTCAACGAGCAGTACTTC. This translates into CASSEASREFNEQYF.

This clonotype was observed many times. CDR3 coding DNA: TGCGCCAGCAGCTTGTTAAGCGGGAGGGTCCAAGAGCAGTTCTTC. It encodes CASSLLSGRVQEQFF. This chain connects TRBV5-1 to TRBJ2-1; 10 nucleotides align to TRBD2. The CDR3 runs to 15 residues. Per germline, CDR1 SGHRS and CDR2 YFSETQ. Germline trimming cut 1 base from V and 10 bases from J; bases unmatched to any gene: 8.

The V gene is TRBV12-3 or TRBV12-4, the J gene TRBJ2-2; D call uncertain. This CDR3 region has 12 residues. The V and J ends lost 3 bases and 7 bases respectively, with 6 bases between them. CDR3 loop: CASSFSRGELFF. The CDR3 coding sequence is TGTGCCAGCAGTTTTAGCCGCGGGGAGCTGTTTTTT.

This clonotype was recorded many times. For the CDR3, the DNA is TGTGCCAGCAGTTTCGGGACAGGGGAATACAATGAGCAGTTCTTC. This gives the protein CASSFGTGEYNEQFF. V usage is TRBV27 and J usage is TRBJ2-1, with 10 bases matching TRBD1. V was clipped by 3 bases and J by 4 bases; unmatched bases: 3. CDR3 length: 15 amino acids. Germline V gene sequence: CDR1 MNHEY, CDR2 SMNVEV (reference sequence).

V gene TRBV25-1 combines with J gene TRBJ2-1; 11 nucleotides line up with TRBD2. Looked up from germline, CDR1 is MGHDK and CDR2 is SYGVNS. The CDR3 has 17 residues. V gave up 3 bases and J gave up 8 bases; unmatched junction bases: 12. CDR3 sequence (DNA): TGTGCCAGCAGTGATATAGCGGGAGGGCTCCGAGACGATGAGCAGTTCTTC. Its translation is CASSDIAGGLRDDEQFF.

V is TRBV29-1 and J is TRBJ1-2, with D possibly matching TRBD1 (5 bases). The germline gives CDR1 SQVTM, CDR2 ANQGSEA. V lost 6 bases to trimming and J lost 5 bases, with 13 bases between them. The CDR3 is 12 residues long. CDR3 amino acids: CSVEGQEYGYTF. CDR3 in DNA: TGCAGCGTGGAGGGGCAGGAATATGGCTACACCTTC.

The table lists this clonotype with a few counts. This sequence joins TRBV6-1 and TRBJ1-5, with 11 bases aligning to TRBD1. The CDR3 totals 15 residues. V lost 6 bases and J lost 7; bases outside the gene matches: 8. Germline V gene sequence: CDR1 MNHNS, CDR2 SASEGT. The CDR3 sequence: CASSATDRGLQPQHF. The CDR3 nucleotides read TGTGCCAGCAGCGCTACGGACAGGGGGCTGCAGCCCCAGCATTTT.

The rearrangement joins TRBV12-3 or TRBV12-4 to TRBJ2-7; 15 nucleotides match TRBD2. The CDR3 totals 16 residues. V lost 6 bases, J lost 7 bases, and 10 bases stayed unmatched. The CDR3 spells CASSLGLAGGPKEQYF. CDR3 sequence (DNA): TGTGCCAGCAGCCTCGGACTAGCGGGAGGGCCGAAGGAGCAGTACTTC.

Many counts were recorded for this clonotype. The chain joins TRBV7-2 to TRBJ2-1, with D maybe TRBD1 (6 bases). CDR3 length: 15 residues. Trimming took off 2 bases at V and 10 bases at J, with 18 bases between the two ends. CDR1 SGHTA and CDR2 FQGNSA come from the germline V gene. The CDR3 is CASSLRSRGLWEQFF. CDR3 nucleotide sequence: TGTGCCAGCAGCTTAAGGTCTAGGGGGTTGTGGGAGCAGTTCTTC.

This rearrangement joins TRBV28 to TRBJ1-2; D might be TRBD1 (5 bases). The CDR3 is 15 amino acids. Germline V gives CDR1 MDHEN, CDR2 SYDVKM. The germline V and J ends were trimmed by 7 bases and 5 bases, with 20 bases remaining between them. The CDR3 loop reads CASIKGSSALYGYTF. CDR3 nucleotide sequence: TGTGCCAGCATTAAGGGGTCCAGCGCACTGTATGGCTACACCTTC.